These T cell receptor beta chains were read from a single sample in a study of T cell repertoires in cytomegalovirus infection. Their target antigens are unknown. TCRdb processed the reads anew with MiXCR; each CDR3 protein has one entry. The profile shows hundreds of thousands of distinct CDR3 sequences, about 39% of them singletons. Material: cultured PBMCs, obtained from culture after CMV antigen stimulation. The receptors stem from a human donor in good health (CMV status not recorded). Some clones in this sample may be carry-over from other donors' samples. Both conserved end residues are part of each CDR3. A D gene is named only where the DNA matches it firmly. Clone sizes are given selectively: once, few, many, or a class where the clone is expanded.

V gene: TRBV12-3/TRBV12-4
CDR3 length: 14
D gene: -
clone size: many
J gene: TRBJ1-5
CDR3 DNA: TGTGCCAGCAGCCGAGCGGGGGCGCCGTGGCCCCAGCATTTT
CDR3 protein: CASSRAGAPWPQHF

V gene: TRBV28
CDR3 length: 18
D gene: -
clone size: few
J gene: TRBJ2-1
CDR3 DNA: TGTGCCAGCAGTCCTGATTTTGGGAGGACTGGCTCCTACAATGAGCAGTTCTTC
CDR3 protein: CASSPDFGRTGSYNEQFF

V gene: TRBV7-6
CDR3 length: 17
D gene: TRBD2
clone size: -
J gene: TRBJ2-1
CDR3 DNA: TGTGCCAGCAGCACAAGCGGGGGTTACAGCTCCTACAATGAGCAGTTCTTC
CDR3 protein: CASSTSGGYSSYNEQFF

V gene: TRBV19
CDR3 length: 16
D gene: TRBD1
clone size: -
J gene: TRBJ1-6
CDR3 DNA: TGTGCCAGTAGTATTACAGGGGCCTTCATAAATAAGCCCCTCCACTTT
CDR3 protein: CASSITGAFINKPLHF

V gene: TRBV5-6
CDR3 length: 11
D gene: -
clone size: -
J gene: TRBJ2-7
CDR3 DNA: TGTGCCAGCAGCTTTTACGATGAGCAGTACTTC
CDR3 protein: CASSFYDEQYF

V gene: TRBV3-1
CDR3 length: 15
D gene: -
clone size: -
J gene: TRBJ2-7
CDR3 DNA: TGTGCCAGCAGCCTATCCGGGACCCCTCCTTACGAGCAGTACTTC
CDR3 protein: CASSLSGTPPYEQYF

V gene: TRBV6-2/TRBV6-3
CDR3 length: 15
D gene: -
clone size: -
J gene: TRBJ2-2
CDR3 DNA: TGTGCCAGCAGGATGTTCATGGGGCTGGGCGGGGAGCTGTTTTTT
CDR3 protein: CASRMFMGLGGELFF

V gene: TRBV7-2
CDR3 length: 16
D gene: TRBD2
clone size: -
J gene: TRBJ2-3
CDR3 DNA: TGTGCCAGCAGCGGCGGGGGAGCGGGGGGTGCAGATACGCAGTATTTT
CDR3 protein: CASSGGGAGGADTQYF

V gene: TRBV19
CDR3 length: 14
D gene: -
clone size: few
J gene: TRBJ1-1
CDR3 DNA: TGTGCCAGTAGTGAGGCCGGGGGGAACACTGAAGCTTTCTTT
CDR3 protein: CASSEAGGNTEAFF

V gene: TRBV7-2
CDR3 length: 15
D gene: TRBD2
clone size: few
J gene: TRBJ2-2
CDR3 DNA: TGTGCCAGCAGCTTAGTTTCGGGGGGAACCGGGGAGCTGTTTTTT
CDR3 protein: CASSLVSGGTGELFF

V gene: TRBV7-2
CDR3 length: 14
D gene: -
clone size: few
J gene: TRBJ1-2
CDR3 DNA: TGTGCCAGCAGCTTAAGGATGGCGAATGATGGCTACACCTTC
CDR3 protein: CASSLRMANDGYTF

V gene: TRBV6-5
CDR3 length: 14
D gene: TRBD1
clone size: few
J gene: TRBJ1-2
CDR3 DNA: TGTGCCAGCACCGGGACAGATACCTACTATGGCTACACCTTC
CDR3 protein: CASTGTDTYYGYTF

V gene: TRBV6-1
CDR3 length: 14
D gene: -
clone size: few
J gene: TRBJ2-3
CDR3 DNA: TGTGCCAGCAGTGAACTGGGGGCTCTGAATACGCAGTATTTT
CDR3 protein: CASSELGALNTQYF

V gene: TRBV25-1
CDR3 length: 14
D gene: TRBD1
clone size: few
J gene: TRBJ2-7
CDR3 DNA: TGTGCCAGCAGTGAGGGACAGGGTACCTACGAGCAGTACTTC
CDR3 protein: CASSEGQGTYEQYF

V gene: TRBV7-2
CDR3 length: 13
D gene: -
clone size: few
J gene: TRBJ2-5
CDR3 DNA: TGTGCCAGCAGCGGCGCTACCCTCGAGACCCAGTACTTC
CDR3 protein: CASSGATLETQYF

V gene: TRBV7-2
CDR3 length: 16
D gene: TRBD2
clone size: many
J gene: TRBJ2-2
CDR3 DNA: TGTGCCAGCAGCTTAGTTGGGACTACGAACACCGGGGAGCTGTTTTTT
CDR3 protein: CASSLVGTTNTGELFF

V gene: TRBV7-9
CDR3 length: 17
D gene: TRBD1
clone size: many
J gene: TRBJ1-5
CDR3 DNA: TGTGCCAGCAGCTCTACCGACAGGGAATCGAGGGGACAGCCCCAGCATTTT
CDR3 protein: CASSSTDRESRGQPQHF

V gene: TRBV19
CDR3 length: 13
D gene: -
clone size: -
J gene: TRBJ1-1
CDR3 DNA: TGTGCCAGTACAAAAGGATTGTGGACTGAAGCTTTCTTT
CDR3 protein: CASTKGLWTEAFF

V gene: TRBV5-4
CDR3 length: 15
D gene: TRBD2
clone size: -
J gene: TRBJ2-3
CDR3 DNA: TGTGCCAGCAGATCCGGGACTAGCGGCACAGATACGCAGTATTTT
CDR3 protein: CASRSGTSGTDTQYF

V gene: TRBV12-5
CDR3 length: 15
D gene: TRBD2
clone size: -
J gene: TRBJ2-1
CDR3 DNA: TGTGCTAGTGGTCCGACTAGCGGGGGGCCAGGTGAGCAGTTCTTC
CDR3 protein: CASGPTSGGPGEQFF

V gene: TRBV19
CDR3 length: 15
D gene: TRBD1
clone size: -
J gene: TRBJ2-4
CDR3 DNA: TGTGCCAGTAGTATCAAGGACAGGGAGGAAAACATTCAGTACTTC
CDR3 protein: CASSIKDREENIQYF

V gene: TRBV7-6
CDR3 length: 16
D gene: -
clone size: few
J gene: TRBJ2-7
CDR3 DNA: TGTGCCAGCAGCTTAGTAGCTGGAGGCCGGGTCGACGAGCAGTACTTC
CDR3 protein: CASSLVAGGRVDEQYF

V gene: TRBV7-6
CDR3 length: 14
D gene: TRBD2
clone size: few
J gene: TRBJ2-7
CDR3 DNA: TGTGCCAGCAGCTTAGTGGGACTATATCACGAGCAGTACTTC
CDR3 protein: CASSLVGLYHEQYF

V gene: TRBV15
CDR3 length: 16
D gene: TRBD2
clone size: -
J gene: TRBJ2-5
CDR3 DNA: TGTGCCACCAGCAGAGCCGGACTAGCGGCCCAAGAGACCCAGTACTTC
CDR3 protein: CATSRAGLAAQETQYF

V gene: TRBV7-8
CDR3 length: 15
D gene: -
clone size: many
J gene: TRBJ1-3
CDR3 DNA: TGTGCCAGCAGCTTAGAGGAGGGGTCTGGAAACACCATATATTTT
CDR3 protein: CASSLEEGSGNTIYF

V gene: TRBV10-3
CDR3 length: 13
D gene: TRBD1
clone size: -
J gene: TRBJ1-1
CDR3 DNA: TGTGCCATCTCCCCAGGGGGTTGGACTGAAGCTTTCTTT
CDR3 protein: CAISPGGWTEAFF

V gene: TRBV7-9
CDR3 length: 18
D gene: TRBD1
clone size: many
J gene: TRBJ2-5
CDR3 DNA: TGTGCCAGCAGCTTAGATGGGTTTATGGACAGGGAGAGAGAGACCCAGTACTTC
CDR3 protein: CASSLDGFMDRERETQYF

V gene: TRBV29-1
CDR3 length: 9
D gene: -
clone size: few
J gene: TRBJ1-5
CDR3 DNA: TGCAGTGAGTTGAGGACCCAGCATTTT
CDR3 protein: CSELRTQHF

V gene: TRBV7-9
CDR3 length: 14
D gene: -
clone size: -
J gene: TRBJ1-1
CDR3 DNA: TGTGCCAGCAGCCACCGGGCCCAGAACACTGAAGCTTTCTTT
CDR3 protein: CASSHRAQNTEAFF

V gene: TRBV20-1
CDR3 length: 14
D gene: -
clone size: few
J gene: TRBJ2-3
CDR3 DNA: TGCAGTGCTACACCCGCTGCCCCGCCCGATACGCAGTATTTT
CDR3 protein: CSATPAAPPDTQYF

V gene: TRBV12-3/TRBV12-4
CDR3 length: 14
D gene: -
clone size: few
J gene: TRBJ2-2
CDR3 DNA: TGTGCCAGCACTTCCAATTCGGGAGCCGGGGAGCTGTTTTTT
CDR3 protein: CASTSNSGAGELFF

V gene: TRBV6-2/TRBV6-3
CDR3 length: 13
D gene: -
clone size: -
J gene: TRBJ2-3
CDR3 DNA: TGTGCCAGCAGTTACTCGAAAGTGGATACGCAGTATTTT
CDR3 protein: CASSYSKVDTQYF

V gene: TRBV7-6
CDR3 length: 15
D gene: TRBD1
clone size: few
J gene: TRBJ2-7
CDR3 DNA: TGTGCCAGCAGCCCGTGGACAGGAAAGTCCTACGAGCAGTACTTC
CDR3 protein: CASSPWTGKSYEQYF

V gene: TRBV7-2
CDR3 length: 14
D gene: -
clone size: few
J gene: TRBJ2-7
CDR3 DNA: TGTGCCAGCAGCTTAAGGGGACGGCCCTACGAGCAGTACTTC
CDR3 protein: CASSLRGRPYEQYF

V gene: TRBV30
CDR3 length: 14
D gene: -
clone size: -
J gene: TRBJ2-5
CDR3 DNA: TGTGCCTGGAGTGTACCGGGAGCGGGAGAGACCCAGTACTTC
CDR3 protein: CAWSVPGAGETQYF

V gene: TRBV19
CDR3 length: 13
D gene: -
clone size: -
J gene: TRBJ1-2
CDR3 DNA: TGTGCCAGTAGAGAAGACATAGGGGGTGGAGACACCTTC
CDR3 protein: CASREDIGGGDTF

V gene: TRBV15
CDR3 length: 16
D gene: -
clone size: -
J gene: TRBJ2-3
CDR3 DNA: TGTGCCACCAGCATTGCACGGGACATAACCACAGATACGCAGTATTTT
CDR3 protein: CATSIARDITTDTQYF

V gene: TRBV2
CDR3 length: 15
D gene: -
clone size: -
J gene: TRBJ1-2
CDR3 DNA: TGTGCCAGCAGTCGAAGGACAGCCGGCAGCTATGGCTACACCTTC
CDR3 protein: CASSRRTAGSYGYTF

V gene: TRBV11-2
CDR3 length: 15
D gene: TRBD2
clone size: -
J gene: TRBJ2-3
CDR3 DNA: TGTGCCAGCAGCTTAAACCGGGACTACACAGATACGCAGTATTTT
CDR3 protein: CASSLNRDYTDTQYF

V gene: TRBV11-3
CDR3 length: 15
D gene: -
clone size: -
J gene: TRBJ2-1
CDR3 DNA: TGTGCCAGCAGCGGGTACTCCTCCTCCTACAATGAGCAGTTCTTC
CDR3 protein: CASSGYSSSYNEQFF

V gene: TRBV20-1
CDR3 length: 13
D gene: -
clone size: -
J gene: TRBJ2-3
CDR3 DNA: TGCAGTGTGGTGGGGCAGAACACAGATACGCAGTATTTT
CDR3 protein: CSVVGQNTDTQYF

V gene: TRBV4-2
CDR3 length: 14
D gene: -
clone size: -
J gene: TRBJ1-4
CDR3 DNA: TGTGCCAGCAGCCAGGACATCGGGCATGAAAAACTGTTTTTT
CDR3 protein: CASSQDIGHEKLFF

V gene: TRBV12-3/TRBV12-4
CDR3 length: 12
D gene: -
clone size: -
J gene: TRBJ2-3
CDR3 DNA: TGTGCCAGCAGTCCGGAGGGGTGGAAAGAGTATTTT
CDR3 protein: CASSPEGWKEYF

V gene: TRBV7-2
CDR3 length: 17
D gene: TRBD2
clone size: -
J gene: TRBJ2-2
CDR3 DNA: TGTGCCAGCAGCTTCCACCTAGCGGGGGCGAACACCGGGGAGCTGTTTTTT
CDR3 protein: CASSFHLAGANTGELFF

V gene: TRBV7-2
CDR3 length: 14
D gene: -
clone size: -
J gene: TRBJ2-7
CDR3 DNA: TGTGCCAGCAGCGACCGGGACCGGGCCTACGAGCAGTACTTC
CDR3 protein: CASSDRDRAYEQYF

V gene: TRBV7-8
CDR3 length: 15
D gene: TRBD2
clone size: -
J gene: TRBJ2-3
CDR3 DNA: TGTGCCAGCAGCGCTGCGGGGGGCGGCACAGATACGCAGTATTTT
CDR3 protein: CASSAAGGGTDTQYF

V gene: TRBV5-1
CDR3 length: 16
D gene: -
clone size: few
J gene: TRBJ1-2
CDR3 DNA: TGCGCCAGCAGCTTGGACAGCCAGTCTTTCAACTATGGCTACACCTTC
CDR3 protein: CASSLDSQSFNYGYTF

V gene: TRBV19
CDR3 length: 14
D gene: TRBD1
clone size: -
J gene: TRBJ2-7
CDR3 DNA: TGTGCCAGTAGTGAGAGGACAGGAATAAATGAGCAGTACTTC
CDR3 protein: CASSERTGINEQYF

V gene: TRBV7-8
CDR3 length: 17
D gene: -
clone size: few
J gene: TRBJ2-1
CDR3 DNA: TGTGCCAGCAGTGAATTAAAAGCCCGTGAAGTATGGAATGAGCAGTTCTTC
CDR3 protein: CASSELKAREVWNEQFF

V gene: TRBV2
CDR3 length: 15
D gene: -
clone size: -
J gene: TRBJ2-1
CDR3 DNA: TGTGCCAGCAGCGGACAAGGGCAGGGTGGCGATGAGCAGTTCTTC
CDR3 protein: CASSGQGQGGDEQFF

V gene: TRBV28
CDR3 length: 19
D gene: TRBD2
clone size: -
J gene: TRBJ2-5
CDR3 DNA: TGTGCCAGCAGTTTAGGACTGACTAGCGGGGGTGCGTACCAAGAGACCCAGTACTTC
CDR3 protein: CASSLGLTSGGAYQETQYF

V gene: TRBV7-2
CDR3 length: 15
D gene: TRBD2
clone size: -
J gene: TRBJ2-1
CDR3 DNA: TGTGCCAGCAGCTTTACGGGGGGGCCGGGCAATGAGCAGTTCTTC
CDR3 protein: CASSFTGGPGNEQFF

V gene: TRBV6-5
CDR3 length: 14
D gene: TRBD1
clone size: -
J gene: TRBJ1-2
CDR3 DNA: TGTGCCAGCAACCCGACAGGGACCGGTGCCGGCTACACCTTC
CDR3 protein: CASNPTGTGAGYTF